This section outlines one T cell receptor (beta chain) sequence together with its context. Its target antigen remains unknown. It has no much larger one-base neighbor in the sample; base qualities were not kept. Preparation of the library involved the immunoSEQ multiplex PCR assay. Here the immuneACCESS table is served through TCRdb, limited to in-frame sequences with V and J called. Missing clones are a known gap in these copies; in checked studies unresolved V genes cover under half, and the rest lacks a known reason. A total of about 73,000 clones appear in this sample, around 94% of them only once. Of the sample, 2.5% to 3.5% is held by the ten largest clones. From V the trimming removes 5 bases and from J it removes 5 bases, while the gene matches leave 2 bases of the junction unaccounted for. Reading the germline V gene gives CDR1 SGHTA and CDR2 FQGNSA. The CDR3 holds 12 amino acids from the cysteine to the phenylalanine. CDR3 DNA only is kept here, 36 bases in frame from base 1.

This specimen belongs to a study of T cell changes during pregnancy in multiple sclerosis (dated by TCRdb to about 2019). Looking at the study overall: The study examined how the T cell repertoire changed over the course of pregnancy in women with multiple sclerosis.

Sequencing was performed on peripheral blood, taken in the third trimester of pregnancy. The chain is encoded by TRBV7-2 joined to TRBJ2-5; TRBD2 aligns with 7 central bases. The sequence came from a female donor in good health, enrolled as a control in a pregnancy study. The DNA sequence is given as TGTGCCAGCAGCCGGACTAGGGAGACCCAGTACTTC. Its protein is CASSRTRETQYF. Outside the CDR3, residues come from the reference TRBV7-2 and TRBJ2-5 proteins, so the full variable domain is: GAGVSQSPSNKVTEKGKDVELRCDPISGHTALYWYRQSLGQGLEFLIYFQGNSAPDKSGLPSDRFSAERTGGSVSTLTIQRTQQEDSAVYLCASSRTRETQYFGPGTRLLVL.